The following is a T cell receptor beta chain sequence with its context. Method: immunoSEQ multiplex PCR; TCRdb's copy keeps in-frame clones and lacks some. The table lists approximately 68,000 clones, approximately 84% of them singletons. The data are from a study of blood T cell repertoires in COVID-19. About the research overall: COVID-19 samples from acute and convalescent phases originated in the United States, Italy and Spain.

Germline CDR1 MDHEN, CDR2 SYDVKM. Trimming took 4 bases from V and 6 from J, leaving 10 bases between them. The CDR3 covers 13 residues. The sequence came from a man in his 70s with active or convalescent COVID-19. Sequenced sample: peripheral blood. V and J are TRBV28 and TRBJ2-1; unclear D gene. CDR3 loop: CASSSYPTNEQFF. In DNA, the CDR3 is TGTGCCAGCAGTTCTTACCCTACCAATGAGCAGTTCTTC.